This record looks at one TCR beta chain sequence and its context. As yet, its antigen is unknown. This sample is drawn from a study of graft-versus-host responses after intestinal transplantation. Study details: Among the recipients, transplants were multivisceral, liver-intestinal, or isolated intestinal. For around three years after anti-thymocyte globulin induction, all recipients took tacrolimus and steroids.

The data were produced by immunoSEQ multiplex PCR, yet TCRdb's version contains in-frame clones alone and is incomplete. The sample records some 140,000 clones, around 94% being singletons. This TCR was recovered from a human donor who received an intestinal transplant. Sample: unstimulated CD4+ T cells sorted from spleen or lymph node cells, taken before intestinal transplant.

The CDR3 nucleotides are TGTGCCAGCTCACCATCCGCAGGGGGAGGTTCCTACGAGCAGTACTTC. Its protein product is CASSPSAGGGSYEQYF. This chain joins TRBV18 and TRBJ2-7, with D perhaps matching TRBD1 (7 bases). In germline, CDR1 is KGHSH, CDR2 LQKENI. Trimming stripped 2 bases from V and 1 base from J, with 15 bases between. The CDR3 runs 16 residues. The full variable domain, in which reference TRBV18 and TRBJ2-7 provide the parts outside the CDR3, is NAGVMQNPRHLVRRRGQEARLRCSPMKGHSHVYWYRQLPEEGLKFMVYLQKENIIDESGMPKERFSAEFPKEGPSILRIQQVVRGDSAAYFCASSPSAGGGSYEQYFGPGTRLTVT.